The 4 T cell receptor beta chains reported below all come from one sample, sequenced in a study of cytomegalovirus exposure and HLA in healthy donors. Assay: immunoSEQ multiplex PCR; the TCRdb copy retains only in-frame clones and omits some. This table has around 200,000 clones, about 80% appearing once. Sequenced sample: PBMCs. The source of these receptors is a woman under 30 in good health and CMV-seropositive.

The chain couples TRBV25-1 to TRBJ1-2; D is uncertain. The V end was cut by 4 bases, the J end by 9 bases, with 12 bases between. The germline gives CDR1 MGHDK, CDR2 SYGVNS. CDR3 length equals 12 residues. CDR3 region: CASSVAEIRYTF. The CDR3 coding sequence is TGTGCCAGCAGTGTGGCGGAAATACGCTACACCTTC.

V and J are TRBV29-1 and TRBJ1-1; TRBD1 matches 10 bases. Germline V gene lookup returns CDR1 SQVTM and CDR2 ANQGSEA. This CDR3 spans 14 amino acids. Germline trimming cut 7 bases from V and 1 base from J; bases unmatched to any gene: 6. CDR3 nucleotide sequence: TGCAGCGGACAGGGGGCACGTGAGAACACTGAAGCTTTCTTT. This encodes CSGQGARENTEAFF.

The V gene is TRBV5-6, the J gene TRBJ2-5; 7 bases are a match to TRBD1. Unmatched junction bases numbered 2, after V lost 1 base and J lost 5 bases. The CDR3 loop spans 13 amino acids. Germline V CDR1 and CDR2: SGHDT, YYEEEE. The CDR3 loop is CASSLTGAETQYF. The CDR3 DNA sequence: TGTGCCAGCAGCTTGACAGGGGCCGAGACCCAGTACTTC.

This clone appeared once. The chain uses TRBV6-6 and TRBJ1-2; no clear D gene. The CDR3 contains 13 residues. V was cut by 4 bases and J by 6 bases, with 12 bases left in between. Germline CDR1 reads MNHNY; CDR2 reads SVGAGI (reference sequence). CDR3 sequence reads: CASSFRSKNGYTF. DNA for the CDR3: TGTGCCAGCAGTTTCAGATCGAAGAATGGCTACACCTTC.